This T cell receptor beta chain was sequenced during a study of blood T cell repertoires in COVID-19. Germline V gives CDR1 MNHEY, CDR2 SMNVEV (reference sequence). The CDR3 is 14 amino acids. With 3 bases removed from V and 6 bases from J, the gap between germline ends came to 12 bases. Sequencing was performed with immunoSEQ multiplex PCR; in TCRdb, only in-frame clones are kept and a portion is missing. The data hold approximately 230,000 clones, with 86% observed a single time. Participants, about 18 to 90 years old, spanned around 25 US areas. Recovered participants had two consecutive negative NP/OP PCR tests, healthcare professional clearance, or symptom resolution.

This TCR came from a man aged 35-49 years who had recovered from COVID-19. Sequencing was performed on PBMCs or T cells enriched from blood (not recorded which). The chain uses TRBV27 and TRBJ1-5; D remains ambiguous. The CDR3, as DNA: TGTGCCAGCAGTTTGGCCGGGCGGGGTCAGCCCCAGCATTTT. Amino acid sequence: CASSLAGRGQPQHF.